The 19 T cell receptor beta chains in this list originate from one sample, sequenced in a study of T-cell memory formation after mild COVID-19. TCRdb reprocessed the 5' RACE reads with MiXCR, giving one entry per CDR3 protein. The table includes approximately 450,000 distinct CDR3 sequences, 15% to 20% detected once. The sample was PBMCs or a T cell subset sorted from them (not recorded which). The receptors come from an adult woman who had mild COVID-19 (a few samples of this study predate the infection). Cell type and time point are not known.

Concerning this clonotype itself: The CDR3 does not end in the conserved phenylalanine or tryptophan, so this is likely a read error. The rearrangement joins TRBV15 to TRBJ2-1; D is uncertain. CDR1 LNHNV and CDR2 YYDKDF come from the germline V gene (reference sequence). Between the trimmed V and J ends, which lost 3 bases and 5 bases, there was a span of 8 bases. This CDR3 comprises 13 residues. The CDR3 sequence: CATSSHGNNEQFV. The CDR3 bases are TGTGCCACCAGCAGTCACGGAAACAATGAGCAGTTCGTC.

This clonotype was counted many times. V and J are TRBV27 and TRBJ1-6, with 10 positions matching TRBD1. This CDR3 region has 15 residues. Germline CDR1 reads MNHEY; CDR2 reads SMNVEV (reference sequence). The J segment lost 9 bases and the V segment lost 5 bases, leaving 7 bases of the junction unmatched. The CDR3 protein is CASSQGGQGSSPLHF. As DNA, the CDR3 is TGTGCCAGCAGTCAGGGGGGACAGGGGAGTTCACCCCTCCACTTT.

The genes are TRBV7-2 and TRBJ2-2, with 14 bases lining up with TRBD2. The CDR3 loop spans 16 amino acids. V trimming: 5 bases; J trimming: 8 bases; junction bases outside the gene matches: 7. CDR1 and CDR2 (germline): SGHTA, FQGNSA. CDR3 DNA sequence: TGTGCCAGCAGCACAGGGGGACTAGCGGGAGTGGGGGAGCTGTTTTTT. Amino acids: CASSTGGLAGVGELFF.

This clonotype was observed a handful of times. The rearrangement uses TRBV4-3 and TRBJ2-3; TRBD2 matches at 7 bases. The CDR3 totals 16 residues. Trimming at V came to 0 bases and at J to 0 bases, leaving 3 bases not matched to a gene. The germline V gene encodes CDR1 LGHNA and CDR2 YSLEER. In DNA, the CDR3 is TGCGCCAGCAGCCAAGATATGGGGGGGAGCACAGATACGCAGTATTTT. Protein: CASSQDMGGSTDTQYF.

The rearrangement joins TRBV6-2 or TRBV6-3 to TRBJ2-3; D possibly corresponds to TRBD2 (6 bases). The germline V and J ends were trimmed by 7 bases and 1 base, with 12 bases remaining between them. The CDR3 has 14 residues. CDR1 and CDR2 (germline): MNHEY, SVGEGT. The CDR3 loop is CASKLAVGTDTQYF. As DNA, the CDR3 is TGTGCCAGCAAGTTAGCGGTCGGCACAGATACGCAGTATTTT.

This clonotype was seen more than once but under ten times. V gene TRBV12-3 or TRBV12-4 combines with J gene TRBJ1-2, with TRBD1 as a possible D gene (5 bases). This CDR3 comprises 13 residues. V lost 2 bases to trimming and J lost 7 bases, with 11 bases between them. The CDR3 bases are TGTGCCAGCAGTTTAACAGGATCGTTTGGCTACACCTTC. Translated: CASSLTGSFGYTF.

The table lists this clonotype with a few counts. The chain carries TRBV6-2 or TRBV6-3 and TRBJ2-5; 7 positions match TRBD2. CDR3 length: 14 amino acids. Trimming cost V 5 bases and J 2 bases; bases outside gene matches: 5. Germline V gene lookup returns CDR1 MNHEY and CDR2 SVGEGT. CDR3 region: CASSPSGVQETQYF. CDR3 bases: TGTGCCAGCAGTCCCAGCGGGGTACAAGAGACCCAGTACTTC.

The V call is TRBV29-1, the J call TRBJ2-5; 7 bases match TRBD1. The CDR3 runs 13 residues. V shed 6 bases and J 2 bases; nucleotides not matched to a gene: 6. Per the germline V gene, CDR1 is SQVTM and CDR2 is ANQGSEA. In DNA, the CDR3 is TGCAGCGTGACGGGACAGTTACAAGAGACCCAGTACTTC. It encodes CSVTGQLQETQYF. The full variable domain, its missing parts supplied by reference TRBV29-1 and TRBJ2-5, is SAVISQKPSRDICQRGTSLTIQCQVDSQVTMMFWYRQQPGQSLTLIATANQGSEATYESGFVIDKFPISRPNLTFSTLTVSNMSPEDSSIYLCSVTGQLQETQYFGPGTRLLVL.

This clonotype was seen a handful of times. The chain recombines TRBV10-3 with TRBJ1-1; D is undetermined. Between the trimmed V and J ends, which lost 6 bases and 5 bases, there was a span of 16 bases. Germline CDR1 is ENHRY and CDR2 is SYGVKD. CDR3 length equals 14 residues. CDR3 nucleotides: TGTGCCATCAGCAATGGTCGGGGAACAACTGAAGCTTTCTTT. Encoded protein: CAISNGRGTTEAFF.

In this sample, this clonotype turned up a few times. This chain links TRBV6-8 with TRBJ2-2; D remains ambiguous. Germline V gene data show CDR1 as MNHGY and CDR2 as SAAAGT. The CDR3 totals 14 residues. V shed 6 bases and J shed 4 bases, with 12 bases lying between them. This chain's CDR3 is CASRPTEVTGELFF. The CDR3 nucleotides are TGTGCCAGCAGGCCTACAGAGGTCACCGGGGAGCTGTTTTTT.

The chain recombines TRBV14 with TRBJ2-1; D remains unclear. V lost 1 base, J lost 4 bases, and 11 bases lay in between. The CDR3 loop spans 15 amino acids. Germline loops: CDR1 SGHDN, CDR2 FVKESK. The CDR3 region is CASSQVRVPYNEQFF. DNA for the CDR3: TGTGCCAGCAGCCAAGTCCGGGTTCCGTACAATGAGCAGTTCTTC.

V gene TRBV5-1 combines with J gene TRBJ2-7, with a tentative D call TRBD1 (6 bases). Germline V gene sequence: CDR1 SGHRS, CDR2 YFSETQ. This CDR3 spans 15 amino acids. With 0 bases removed from V and 5 bases from J, the gap between germline ends came to 15 bases. CDR3 region: CASSLAQKDSDEQYF. The CDR3 region has the DNA TGCGCCAGCAGCTTGGCACAAAAGGACAGCGACGAGCAGTACTTC.

The rearrangement uses TRBV19 and TRBJ2-7, with TRBD2 identical over 13 bases. The CDR3 length is 15 residues. V lost 5 bases to trimming and J lost 3 bases; unmatched junction nucleotides: 4. CDR1 is LNHDA and CDR2 is SQIVND in the germline V gene (reference sequence). The CDR3: CASSAWTSGGYEQYF. The CDR3 DNA follows: TGTGCCAGTAGTGCGTGGACTAGCGGGGGCTACGAGCAGTACTTC. Based on the CDR3 plus reference TRBV19 and TRBJ2-7, the full variable domain is DGGITQSPKYLFRKEGQNVTLSCEQNLNHDAMYWYRQDPGQGLRLIYYSQIVNDFQKGDIAEGYSVSREKKESFPLTVTSAQKNPTAFYLCASSAWTSGGYEQYFGPGTRLTVT.

There are a few counts of this clonotype. The rearrangement links TRBV6-5 to TRBJ2-1; perhaps D is TRBD1 or TRBD2 (5 bases each). The CDR3 is 16 residues long. Trimming shortened V by 0 bases and J by 2 bases, and 11 bases separated the two germline ends. Germline-derived CDR1 and CDR2 are MNHEY and SVGAGI. The CDR3 sequence: CASSYSGELAYNEQFF. CDR3 nucleotide sequence: TGTGCCAGCAGTTACTCGGGGGAGTTGGCCTACAATGAGCAGTTCTTC.

This chain uses TRBV11-2 with TRBJ2-2; the D is unclear. Germline assignment: CDR1 SGHAT and CDR2 FQNNGV. Trimming cost V 6 bases and J 9 bases, with 20 bases left between them. The CDR3 totals 15 residues. The CDR3 DNA reads as TGTGCCAGCAGTTCTATTATGCGCCAACACCGGGAGCTGTTTTTT. As protein: CASSSIMRQHRELFF.

In its sample, this clonotype was seen many times. The chain has TRBV5-1 and TRBJ2-1, with 7 bases identical to TRBD2. Trimming took 1 base from V and 8 from J; bases not matched to a gene: 27. CDR1 is SGHRS, CDR2 YFSETQ, per germline. CDR3 length: 21 amino acids. The CDR3 sequence: CASSLPHSPPGGRSGQDEQFF. The CDR3 nucleotides are TGCGCCAGCAGCTTGCCACACTCACCTCCTGGCGGGAGAAGCGGGCAGGATGAGCAGTTCTTC.

This clonotype was seen many times. This chain uses TRBV5-1 with TRBJ2-7; tentatively, D is TRBD2 (5 bases). The CDR3 spans 13 residues. Trimming pared 4 bases from V and 0 bases from J, leaving 8 bases between. Germline V gives CDR1 SGHRS, CDR2 YFSETQ. CDR3 coding DNA: TGCGCCAGCAGCGAGGGTAGCTCCTACGAGCAGTACTTC. Its protein product is CASSEGSSYEQYF.

This clonotype was seen a handful of times. The chain combines TRBV12-3 or TRBV12-4 with TRBJ1-2; no clear D gene. Deletions cut 3 bases from V and 4 bases from J, with 12 bases between. The CDR3 extends over 14 amino acids. CDR3 DNA: TGTGCCAGCAGTTTTTTGGTCCGCGGCTATGGCTACACCTTC. Translated, it gives CASSFLVRGYGYTF.

This clonotype was observed a handful of times. V and J are TRBV27 and TRBJ2-7; D remains ambiguous. Trimming took off 6 bases at V and 2 bases at J, with 8 bases between the two ends. The CDR3 runs to 12 residues. Looked up from germline, CDR1 is MNHEY and CDR2 is SMNVEV (reference sequence). CDR3 in amino acids: CASRKGPYEQYF. The CDR3 coding sequence is TGTGCCAGCAGGAAGGGCCCCTACGAGCAGTACTTC.